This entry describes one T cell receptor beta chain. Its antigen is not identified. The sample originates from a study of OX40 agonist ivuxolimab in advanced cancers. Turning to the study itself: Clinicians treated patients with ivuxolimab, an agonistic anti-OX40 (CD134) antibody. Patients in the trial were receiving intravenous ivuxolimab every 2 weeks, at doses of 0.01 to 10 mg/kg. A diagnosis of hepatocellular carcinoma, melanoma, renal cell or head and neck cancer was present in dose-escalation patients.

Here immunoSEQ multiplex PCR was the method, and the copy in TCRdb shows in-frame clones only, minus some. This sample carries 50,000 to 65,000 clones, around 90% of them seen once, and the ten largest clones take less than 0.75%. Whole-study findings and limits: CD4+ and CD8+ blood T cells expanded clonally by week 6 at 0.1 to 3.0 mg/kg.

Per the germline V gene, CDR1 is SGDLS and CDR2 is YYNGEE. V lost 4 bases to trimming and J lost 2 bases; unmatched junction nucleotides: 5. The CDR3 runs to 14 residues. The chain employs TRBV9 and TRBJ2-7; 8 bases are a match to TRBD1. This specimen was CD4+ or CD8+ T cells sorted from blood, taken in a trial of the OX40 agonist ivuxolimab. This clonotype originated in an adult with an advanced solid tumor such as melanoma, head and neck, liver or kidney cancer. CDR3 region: CASSSRDRTYEQYF. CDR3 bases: TGTGCCAGCAGCTCCCGGGACAGGACCTACGAGCAGTACTTC.